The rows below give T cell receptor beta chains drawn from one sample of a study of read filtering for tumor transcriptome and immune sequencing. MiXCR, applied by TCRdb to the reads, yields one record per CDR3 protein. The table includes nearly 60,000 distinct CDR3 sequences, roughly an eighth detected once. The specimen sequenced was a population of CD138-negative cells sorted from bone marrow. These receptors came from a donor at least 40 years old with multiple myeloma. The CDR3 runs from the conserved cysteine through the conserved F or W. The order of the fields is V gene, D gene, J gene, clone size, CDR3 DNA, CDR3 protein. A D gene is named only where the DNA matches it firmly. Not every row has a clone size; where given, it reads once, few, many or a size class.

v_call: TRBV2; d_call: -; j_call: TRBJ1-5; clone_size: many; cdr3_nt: TGTGCCAGCAGTGAACAGGATCTACCCAATCAGCCCCAGCATTTT; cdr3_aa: CASSEQDLPNQPQHF
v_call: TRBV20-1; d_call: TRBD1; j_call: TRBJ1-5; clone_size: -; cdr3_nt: TGCAGTGCGACCACAGGGGGGGGGGGGGATCAGCCCCAGCATTTT; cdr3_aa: CSATTGGGGDQPQHF
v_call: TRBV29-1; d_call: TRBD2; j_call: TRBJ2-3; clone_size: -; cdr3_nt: TGCAGCGGGGGACTAGCGGGGGCCGCAGATACGCAGTATTTT; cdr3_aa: CSGGLAGAADTQYF
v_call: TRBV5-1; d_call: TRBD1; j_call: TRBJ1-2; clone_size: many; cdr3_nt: TGCGCCAGCAGCCGGGGACAGTCAAACTATGGCTACACCTTC; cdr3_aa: CASSRGQSNYGYTF
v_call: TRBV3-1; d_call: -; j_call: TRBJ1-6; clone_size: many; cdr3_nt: TGTGCCAGCAGCCTCCGGGCGGGTTCACCCCTCCACTTT; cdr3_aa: CASSLRAGSPLHF
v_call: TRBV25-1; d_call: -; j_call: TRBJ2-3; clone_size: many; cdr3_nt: TGTGCCAGCAATTTGGAGTTTACAGATACGCAGTATTTT; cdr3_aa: CASNLEFTDTQYF
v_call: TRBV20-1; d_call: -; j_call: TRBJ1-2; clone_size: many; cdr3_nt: TGCAGTGCTAGACCGATTAGGGAGTCCAAGGAGTATGGCTACACCTTC; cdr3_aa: CSARPIRESKEYGYTF
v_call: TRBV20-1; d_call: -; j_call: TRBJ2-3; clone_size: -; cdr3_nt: TGCAGTGCTTCGTCCCATCTGGCGGGGGCTAATACGCAGTATTTT; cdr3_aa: CSASSHLAGANTQYF
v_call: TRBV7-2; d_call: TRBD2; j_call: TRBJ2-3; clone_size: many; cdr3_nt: TGTGCCAGCAGCTTAGATACACTAGCGGGGGTCACAGATACGCAGTATTTT; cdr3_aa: CASSLDTLAGVTDTQYF
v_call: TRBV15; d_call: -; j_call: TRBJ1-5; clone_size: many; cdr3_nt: TGTGCCACCAGCATCCTCCGACGGAATAGCAATCAGCCCCAGCATTTT; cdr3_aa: CATSILRRNSNQPQHF
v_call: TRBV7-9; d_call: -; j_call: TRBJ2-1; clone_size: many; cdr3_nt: TGTGCCAGCAGGGGGTTGCAGGGCCCAACCTACAATGAGCAGTTCTTC; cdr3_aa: CASRGLQGPTYNEQFF
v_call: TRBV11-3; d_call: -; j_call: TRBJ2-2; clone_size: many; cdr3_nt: TGTGCCAGCAGCTTGCGGGGGCCCGGGGAGCTGTTTTTT; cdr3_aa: CASSLRGPGELFF
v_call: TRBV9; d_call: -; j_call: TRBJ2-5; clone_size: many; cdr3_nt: TGTGCCAGCACCCAGACAGGCCAAGAGACCCAGTACTTC; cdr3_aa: CASTQTGQETQYF
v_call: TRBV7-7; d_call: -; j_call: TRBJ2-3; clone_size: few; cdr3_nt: TGTGCTAGCAGCCCCGATAGTGGCGGACTGAACACAGATACGCAGTATTTT; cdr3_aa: CASSPDSGGLNTDTQYF
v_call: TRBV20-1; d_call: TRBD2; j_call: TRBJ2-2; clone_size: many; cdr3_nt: TGCAGTGCTAGACCGACTAGCGGGGGAGGTACCGGGGAGCTGTTTTTT; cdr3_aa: CSARPTSGGGTGELFF
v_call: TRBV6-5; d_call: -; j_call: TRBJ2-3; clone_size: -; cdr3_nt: TGTGCCAGCAGAGACGCTAGCACAGATACGCAGTATTTT; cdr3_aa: CASRDASTDTQYF
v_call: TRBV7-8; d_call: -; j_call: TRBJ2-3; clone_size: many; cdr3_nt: TGTGCCAGCAGCCTTTCCAGGACGGGCACAGATACGCAGTATTTT; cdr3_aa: CASSLSRTGTDTQYF
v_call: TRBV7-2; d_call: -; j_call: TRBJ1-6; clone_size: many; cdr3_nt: TGTGCCAGCAGCCAGCAATATAATTCACCCCTCCACTTT; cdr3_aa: CASSQQYNSPLHF
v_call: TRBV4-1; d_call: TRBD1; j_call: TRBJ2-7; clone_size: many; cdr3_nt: TGCGCCAGCAGCCACCTCGGACAGGGATACGAGCAGTACTTC; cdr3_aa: CASSHLGQGYEQYF